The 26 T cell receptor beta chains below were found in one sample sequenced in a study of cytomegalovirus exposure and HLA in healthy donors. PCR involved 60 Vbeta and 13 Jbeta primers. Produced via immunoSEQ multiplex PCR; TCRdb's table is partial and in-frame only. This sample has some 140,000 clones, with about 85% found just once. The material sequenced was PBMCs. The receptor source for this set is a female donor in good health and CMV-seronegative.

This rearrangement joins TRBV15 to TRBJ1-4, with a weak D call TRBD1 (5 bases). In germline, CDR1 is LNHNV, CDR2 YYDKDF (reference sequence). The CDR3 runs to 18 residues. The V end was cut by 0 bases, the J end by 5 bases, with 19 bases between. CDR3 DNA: TGTGCCACCAGCAGAGAGTCGATAATTGGGGGAGGGAATGAAAAACTGTTTTTT. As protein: CATSRESIIGGGNEKLFF.

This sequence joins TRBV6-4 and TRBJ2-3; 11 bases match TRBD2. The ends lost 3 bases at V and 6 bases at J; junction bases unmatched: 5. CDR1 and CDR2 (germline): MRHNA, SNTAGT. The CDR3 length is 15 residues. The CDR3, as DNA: TGTGCCAGCAGTGAACTAGCGGGAGTGGGGGATACGCAGTATTTT. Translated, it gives CASSELAGVGDTQYF.

CDR3 residues: CASSQGQGARETQYF. CDR3 coding DNA: TGCGCCAGCAGCCAAGGCCAGGGGGCACGAGAGACCCAGTACTTC. The chain joins TRBV4-1 to TRBJ2-5; 8 positions match TRBD1. J was trimmed by 4 bases and V by 1 base; bases with no gene match: 5. This CDR3 contains 15 residues. Per the germline V gene, CDR1 is MGHRA and CDR2 is YSYEKL.

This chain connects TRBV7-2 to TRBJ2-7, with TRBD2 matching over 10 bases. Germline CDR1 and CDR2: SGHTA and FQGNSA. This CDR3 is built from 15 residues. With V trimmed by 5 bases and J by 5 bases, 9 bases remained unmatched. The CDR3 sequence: CASSAAGLAGDEQYF. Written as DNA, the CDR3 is TGTGCCAGCAGCGCAGCGGGTCTAGCGGGGGACGAGCAGTACTTC.

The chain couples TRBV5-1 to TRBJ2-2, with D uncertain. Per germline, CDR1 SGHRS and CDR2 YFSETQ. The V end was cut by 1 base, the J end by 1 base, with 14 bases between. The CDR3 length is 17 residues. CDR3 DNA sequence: TGCGCCAGCAGCTTGTATGGCCCCACGGGGAACACCGGGGAGCTGTTTTTT. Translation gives CASSLYGPTGNTGELFF.

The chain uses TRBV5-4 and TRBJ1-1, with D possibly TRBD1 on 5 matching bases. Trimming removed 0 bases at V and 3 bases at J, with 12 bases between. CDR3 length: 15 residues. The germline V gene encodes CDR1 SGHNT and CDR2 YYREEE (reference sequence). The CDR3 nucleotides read TGTGCCAGCAGCTTGGCGGTAGGCAGGGACACTGAAGCTTTCTTT. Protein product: CASSLAVGRDTEAFF.

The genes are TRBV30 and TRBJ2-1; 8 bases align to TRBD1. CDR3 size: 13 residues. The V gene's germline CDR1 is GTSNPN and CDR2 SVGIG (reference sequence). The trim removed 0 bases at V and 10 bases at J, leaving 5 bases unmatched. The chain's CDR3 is CAWSVPGGREQFF. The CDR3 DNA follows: TGTGCCTGGAGTGTACCAGGGGGCAGGGAGCAGTTCTTC.

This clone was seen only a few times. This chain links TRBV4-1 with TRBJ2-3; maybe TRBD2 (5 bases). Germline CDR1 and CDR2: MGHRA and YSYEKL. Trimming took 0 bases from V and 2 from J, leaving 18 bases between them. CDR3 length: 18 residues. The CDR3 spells CASSQEGWEAVNTDTQYF. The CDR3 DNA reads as TGCGCCAGCAGCCAAGAGGGATGGGAAGCGGTGAACACAGATACGCAGTATTTT.

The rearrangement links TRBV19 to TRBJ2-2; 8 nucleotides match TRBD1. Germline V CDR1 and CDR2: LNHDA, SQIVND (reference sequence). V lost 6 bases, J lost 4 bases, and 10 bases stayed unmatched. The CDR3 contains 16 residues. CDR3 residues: CASRQGGKRFTGELFF. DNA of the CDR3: TGTGCCAGTAGACAGGGGGGAAAGCGGTTCACCGGGGAGCTGTTTTTT.

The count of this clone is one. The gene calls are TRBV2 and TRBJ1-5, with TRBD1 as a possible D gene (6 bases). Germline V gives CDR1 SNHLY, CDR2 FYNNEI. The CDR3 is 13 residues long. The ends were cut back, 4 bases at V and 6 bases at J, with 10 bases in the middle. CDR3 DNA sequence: TGTGCCAGCAGTGCGACAGGCGGTCAGCCCCAGCATTTT. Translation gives CASSATGGQPQHF.

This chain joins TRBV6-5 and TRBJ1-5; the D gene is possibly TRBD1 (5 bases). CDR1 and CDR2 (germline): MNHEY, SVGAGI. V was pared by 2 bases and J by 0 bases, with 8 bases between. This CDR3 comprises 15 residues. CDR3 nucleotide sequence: TGTGCCAGCAGTTACAAAGGGGATAGCAATCAGCCCCAGCATTTT. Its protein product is CASSYKGDSNQPQHF.

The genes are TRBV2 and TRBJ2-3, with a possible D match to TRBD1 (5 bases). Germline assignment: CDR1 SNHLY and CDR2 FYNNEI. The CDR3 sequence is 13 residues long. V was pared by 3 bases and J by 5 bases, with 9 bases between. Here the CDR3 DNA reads TGTGCCAGCAGTGAGGGCAGGGAAGATACGCAGTATTTT. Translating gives CASSEGREDTQYF.

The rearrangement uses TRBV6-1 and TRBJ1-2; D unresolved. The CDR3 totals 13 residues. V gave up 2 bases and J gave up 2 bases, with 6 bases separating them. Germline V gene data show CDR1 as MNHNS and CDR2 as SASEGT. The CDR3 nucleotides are TGTGCCAGCAGTGAACAAGCCAACTATGGCTACACCTTC. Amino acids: CASSEQANYGYTF.

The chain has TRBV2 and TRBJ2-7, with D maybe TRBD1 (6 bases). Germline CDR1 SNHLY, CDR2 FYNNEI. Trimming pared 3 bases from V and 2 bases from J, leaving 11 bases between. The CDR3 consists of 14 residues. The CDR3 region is CASSDSQGPYEQYF. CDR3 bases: TGTGCCAGCAGTGACTCCCAGGGGCCCTACGAGCAGTACTTC.

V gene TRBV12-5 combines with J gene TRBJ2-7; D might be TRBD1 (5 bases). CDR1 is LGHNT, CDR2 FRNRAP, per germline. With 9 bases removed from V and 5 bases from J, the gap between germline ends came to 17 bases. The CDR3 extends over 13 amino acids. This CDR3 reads CASHDPTENEQYF. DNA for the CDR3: TGTGCTAGCCACGACCCGACAGAAAACGAGCAGTACTTC. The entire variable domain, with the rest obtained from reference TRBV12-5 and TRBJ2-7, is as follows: DARVTQTPRHKVTEMGQEVTMRCQPILGHNTVFWYRQTMMQGLELLAYFRNRAPLDDSGMPKDRFSAEMPDATLATLKIQPSEPRDSAVYFCASHDPTENEQYFGPGTRLTVT.

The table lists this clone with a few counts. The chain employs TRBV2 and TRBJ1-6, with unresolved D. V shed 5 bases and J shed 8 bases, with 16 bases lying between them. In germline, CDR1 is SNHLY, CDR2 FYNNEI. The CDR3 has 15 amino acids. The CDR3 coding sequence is TGTGCCAGCAGTATTGGGCTCCCCCCTGATTCACCCCTCCACTTT. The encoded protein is CASSIGLPPDSPLHF.

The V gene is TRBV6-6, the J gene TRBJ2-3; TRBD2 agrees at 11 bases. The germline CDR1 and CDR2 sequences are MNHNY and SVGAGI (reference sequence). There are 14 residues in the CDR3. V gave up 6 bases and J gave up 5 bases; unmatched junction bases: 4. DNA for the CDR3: TGTGCCAGCAGGGGACTAGCGGAAATAGATACGCAGTATTTT. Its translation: CASRGLAEIDTQYF.

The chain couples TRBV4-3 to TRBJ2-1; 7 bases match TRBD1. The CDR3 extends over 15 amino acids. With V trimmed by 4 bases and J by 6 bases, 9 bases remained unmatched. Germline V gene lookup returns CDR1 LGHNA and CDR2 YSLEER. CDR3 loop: CASSPDRLLGNEQFF. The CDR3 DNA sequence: TGCGCCAGCAGCCCGGACAGGCTCTTAGGCAATGAGCAGTTCTTC.

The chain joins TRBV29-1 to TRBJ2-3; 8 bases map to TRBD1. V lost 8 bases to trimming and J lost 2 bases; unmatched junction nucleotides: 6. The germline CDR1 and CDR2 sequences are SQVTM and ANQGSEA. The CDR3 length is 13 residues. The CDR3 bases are TGCAGCTCATGGACAGGGTCCACAGATACGCAGTATTTT. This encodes CSSWTGSTDTQYF.

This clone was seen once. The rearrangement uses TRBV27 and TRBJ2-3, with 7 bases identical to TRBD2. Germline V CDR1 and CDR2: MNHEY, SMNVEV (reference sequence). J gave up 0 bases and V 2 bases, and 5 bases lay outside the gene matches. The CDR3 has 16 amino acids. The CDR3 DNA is TGTGCCAGCAGTTTACGGCTAGCGGAGAGCACAGATACGCAGTATTTT. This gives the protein CASSLRLAESTDTQYF.

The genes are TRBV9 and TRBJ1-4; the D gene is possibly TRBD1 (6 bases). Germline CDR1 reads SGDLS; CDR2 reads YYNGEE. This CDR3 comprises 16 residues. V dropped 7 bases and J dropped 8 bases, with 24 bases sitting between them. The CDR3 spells CASLGLERGGREKLFF. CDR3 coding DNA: TGTGCCAGCTTGGGGTTGGAAAGGGGGGGACGGGAAAAACTGTTTTTT. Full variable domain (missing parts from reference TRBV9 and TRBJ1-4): DSGVTQTPKHLITATGQRVTLRCSPRSGDLSVYWYQQSLDQGLQFLIQYYNGEERAKGNILERFSAQQFPDLHSELNLSSLELGDSALYFCASLGLERGGREKLFFGSGTQLSVL.

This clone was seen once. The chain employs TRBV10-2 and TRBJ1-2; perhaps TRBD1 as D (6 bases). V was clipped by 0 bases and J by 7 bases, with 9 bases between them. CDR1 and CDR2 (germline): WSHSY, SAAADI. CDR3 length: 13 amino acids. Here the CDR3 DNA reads TGCGCCAGCAGTGAGTCCAGGGGCGTTGGCTACACCTTC. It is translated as CASSESRGVGYTF.

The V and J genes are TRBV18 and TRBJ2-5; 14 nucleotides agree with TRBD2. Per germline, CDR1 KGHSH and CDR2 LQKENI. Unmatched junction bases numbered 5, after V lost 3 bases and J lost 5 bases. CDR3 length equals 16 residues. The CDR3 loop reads CASSPLTSGGAETQYF. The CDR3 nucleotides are TGTGCCAGCTCACCTTTGACTAGCGGGGGGGCCGAGACCCAGTACTTC.

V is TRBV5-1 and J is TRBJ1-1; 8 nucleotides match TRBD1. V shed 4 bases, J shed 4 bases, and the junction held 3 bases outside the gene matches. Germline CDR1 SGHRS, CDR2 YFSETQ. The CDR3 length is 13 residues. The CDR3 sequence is CASSLTGGTEAFF. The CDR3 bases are TGCGCCAGCAGCCTTACAGGGGGCACTGAAGCTTTCTTT. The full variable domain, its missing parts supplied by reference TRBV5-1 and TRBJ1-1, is KAGVTQTPRYLIKTRGQQVTLSCSPISGHRSVSWYQQTPGQGLQFLFEYFSETQRNKGNFPGRFSGRQFSNSRSEMNVSTLELGDSALYLCASSLTGGTEAFFGQGTRLTVV.

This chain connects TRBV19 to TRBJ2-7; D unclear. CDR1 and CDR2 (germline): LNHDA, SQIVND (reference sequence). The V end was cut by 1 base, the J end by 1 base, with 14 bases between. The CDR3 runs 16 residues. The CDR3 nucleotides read TGTGCCAGTAGTATAGGTGCCGGGTACACATCCTACGAGCAGTACTTC. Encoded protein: CASSIGAGYTSYEQYF.

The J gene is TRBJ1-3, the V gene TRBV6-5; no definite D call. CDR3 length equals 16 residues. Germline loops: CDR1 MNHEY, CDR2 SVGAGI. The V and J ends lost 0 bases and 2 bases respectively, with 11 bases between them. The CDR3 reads CASSYSEEDAGNTIYF. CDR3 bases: TGTGCCAGCAGTTACTCAGAGGAGGATGCTGGAAACACCATATATTTT.